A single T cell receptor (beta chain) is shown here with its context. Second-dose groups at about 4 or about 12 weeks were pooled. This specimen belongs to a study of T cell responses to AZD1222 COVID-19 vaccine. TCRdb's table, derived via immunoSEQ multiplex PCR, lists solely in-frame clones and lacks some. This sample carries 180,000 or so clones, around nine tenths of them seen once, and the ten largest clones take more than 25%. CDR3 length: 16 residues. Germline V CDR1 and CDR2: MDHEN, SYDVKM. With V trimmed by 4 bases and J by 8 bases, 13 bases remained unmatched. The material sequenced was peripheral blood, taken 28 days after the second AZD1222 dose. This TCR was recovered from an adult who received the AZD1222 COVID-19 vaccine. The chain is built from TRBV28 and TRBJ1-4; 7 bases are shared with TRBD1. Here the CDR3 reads CASSSTRTGLGEKLFF. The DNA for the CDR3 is TGTGCCAGCAGTTCGACCCGGACAGGCCTGGGCGAAAAACTGTTTTTT.